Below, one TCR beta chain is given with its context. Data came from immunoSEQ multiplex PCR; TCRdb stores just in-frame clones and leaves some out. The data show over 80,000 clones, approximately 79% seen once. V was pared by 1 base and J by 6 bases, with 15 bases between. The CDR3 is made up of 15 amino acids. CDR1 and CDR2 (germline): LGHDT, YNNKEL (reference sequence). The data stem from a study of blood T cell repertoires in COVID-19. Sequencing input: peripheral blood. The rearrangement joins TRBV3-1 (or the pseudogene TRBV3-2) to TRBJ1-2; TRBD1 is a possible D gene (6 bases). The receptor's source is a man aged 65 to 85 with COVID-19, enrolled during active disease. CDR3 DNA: TGTGCCAGCAGCCAAGCCGGGACATCATTCGATGGCTACACCTTC. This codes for CASSQAGTSFDGYTF.